Described below is a single T cell receptor beta chain sequence and its context. Its antigen is still unknown. The ends were cut back, 3 bases at V and 3 bases at J, with 11 bases in the middle. This CDR3 spans 13 amino acids. Germline CDR1 reads GTSNPN; CDR2 reads SVGIG (reference sequence). Expressed TCRB transcripts got sequenced, as all isolated RNA was reverse transcribed. The assay was immunoSEQ multiplex PCR, and TCRdb's table has in-frame clones only and misses some. This sample carries fewer than 250,000 clones, approximately 70% of them seen once, and the ten largest clones take almost 0.055%. This record belongs to a study of beta chain features in type 1 diabetes. Staining for CD45RO/CCR7/CD25/CD127/CD95/CD27 allowed sorting of CD4+ naive, central memory, regulatory and stem cell-like memory cells. Study findings and constraints: Cells expressing TCR highly could be over-represented by cDNA sequencing. Naive, central memory and regulatory TCRB repertoires appeared more similar among patients than healthy donors. Across all four CD4+ subsets, people with type 1 diabetes showed modestly shorter TCRB CDR3s.

The chain links TRBV30 to TRBJ1-2; D not certain. This receptor was obtained from a man aged 25-45 years in good health. The sequenced sample was naive CD4+ T cells from blood. The CDR3 bases are TGTGCCTGGAGGGCTAGCCGGGACTATGGCTACACCTTC. Amino acid sequence: CAWRASRDYGYTF.